One and the same sample provided the 2 T cell receptor beta chains below, sequenced in a study of OX40 agonist ivuxolimab in advanced cancers. Profiled with immunoSEQ multiplex PCR; TCRdb holds only in-frame clones, not every one. The sample shows some 80,000 clones, around 92% of them seen only once. This specimen consisted of CD4+ or CD8+ T cells sorted from blood, obtained in a trial of the OX40 agonist ivuxolimab. These receptors were taken from an adult with an advanced solid tumor such as melanoma, head and neck, liver or kidney cancer.

This clone was detected only a few times. V is TRBV5-1 and J is TRBJ1-5; D ambiguous. Trimming stripped 6 bases from V and 7 bases from J, with 11 bases between. This CDR3 is 12 amino acids long. The germline V gene has CDR1 SGHRS and CDR2 YFSETQ. CDR3 loop: CASTSGFQPQHF. For the CDR3, the DNA is TGCGCCAGCACCAGCGGTTTCCAGCCCCAGCATTTT.

This clone was recorded once. This chain uses TRBV11-2 with TRBJ1-4; D is unclear. The CDR3 runs 15 residues. V dropped 5 bases and J dropped 4 bases, with 14 bases sitting between them. In germline, CDR1 is SGHAT, CDR2 FQNNGV. Written as DNA, the CDR3 is TGTGCCAGCAGCCAGACCCACGGCCTTAATGAAAAACTGTTTTTT. Translation: CASSQTHGLNEKLFF.